The next 13 T cell receptor beta chains were all read from a single sample in a study of blood T cell repertoires in COVID-19. The data were produced by immunoSEQ multiplex PCR, yet TCRdb's version contains in-frame clones alone and is incomplete. The sample has under 150,000 clones; 75% to 90% are singletons. What was sequenced was PBMCs or T cells enriched from blood (not recorded which). These receptors came from a woman aged 45-59 years who had recovered from COVID-19.

The table lists this clone with a count of one. The rearrangement uses TRBV3-1 (or the pseudogene TRBV3-2) and TRBJ1-6, with 9 positions matching TRBD1. Germline CDR1 LGHDT, CDR2 YNNKEL (reference sequence). CDR3 length equals 18 residues. V gave up 1 base and J gave up 6 bases; unmatched junction bases: 10. CDR3 coding DNA: TGTGCCAGCAGCCAAGGGGGGACAGGGTTACGATTTAATTCACCCCTCCACTTT. This gives the protein CASSQGGTGLRFNSPLHF.

This chain links TRBV6-5 with TRBJ2-7, with 8 bases lining up with TRBD1. Trimming took 0 bases from V and 3 from J; bases not matched to a gene: 4. Germline CDR1 is MNHEY and CDR2 is SVGAGI. This CDR3 has 15 amino acids. In DNA, the CDR3 is TGTGCCAGCAGTTACTCGACAGGGGCAAGCTACGAGCAGTACTTC. Amino acids: CASSYSTGASYEQYF.

The chain recombines TRBV4-1 with TRBJ1-2; tentative D call: TRBD1 (6 bases). CDR3 length: 14 residues. The germline V gene has CDR1 MGHRA and CDR2 YSYEKL. Trimming removed 2 bases from V and 8 bases from J, with 15 bases in between. CDR3 sequence: CASSQPQGDGGYTF. The DNA of the CDR3 is TGCGCCAGCAGCCAACCACAGGGCGACGGCGGCTACACCTTC.

This clone was seen once. The rearrangement joins TRBV2 to TRBJ2-6; perhaps TRBD2 as D (5 bases). The CDR3 sequence is 17 residues long. In germline, CDR1 is SNHLY, CDR2 FYNNEI. V shed 6 bases and J shed 4 bases, with 19 bases lying between them. CDR3 coding DNA: TGTGCCAGCAGGTCTCGGGGTGGGTCTAGGGGGGCCAACGTCCTGACTTTC. This encodes CASRSRGGSRGANVLTF.

The chain is built from TRBV7-2 and TRBJ1-2; D gene unclear. The CDR3 runs to 15 residues. The germline V gene has CDR1 SGHTA and CDR2 FQGNSA. V lost 3 bases, J lost 4 bases, and 15 bases lay in between. The CDR3 coding sequence is TGTGCCAGCAGCTTGGGCCCCTCCGACGGCTATGGCTACACCTTC. Translated: CASSLGPSDGYGYTF.

This chain uses TRBV7-9 with TRBJ2-1; 8 bases match TRBD2. CDR1 is SEHNR, CDR2 FQNEAQ, per germline (reference sequence). This CDR3 spans 15 amino acids. J lost 3 bases, V lost 6 bases, and 7 bases had no gene match. The CDR3 coding sequence is TGTGCCAGCAGGCATAGCGGGGCCATCTACAATGAGCAGTTCTTC. The encoded protein is CASRHSGAIYNEQFF.

This chain links TRBV18 with TRBJ2-7; weak D call: TRBD1 (5 bases). Trimming pared 6 bases from V and 2 bases from J, leaving 14 bases between. Germline values: CDR1 KGHSH, CDR2 LQKENI. This CDR3 has 14 residues. In nucleotides, the CDR3 is TGTGCCAGCTCCCTAGGGGCTTTAACCTACGAGCAGTACTTC. This translates into CASSLGALTYEQYF.

The rearrangement uses TRBV19 and TRBJ2-7; possibly TRBD1 for D (5 bases). CDR3 size: 13 residues. The V gene's germline CDR1 is LNHDA and CDR2 SQIVND (reference sequence). The ends were cut back, 5 bases at V and 0 bases at J, with 8 bases in the middle. CDR3 loop: CASSQGSSYEQYF. DNA of the CDR3: TGTGCCAGTAGTCAGGGCAGCTCCTACGAGCAGTACTTC. The full variable domain, rest sourced from reference TRBV19 and TRBJ2-7, is DGGITQSPKYLFRKEGQNVTLSCEQNLNHDAMYWYRQDPGQGLRLIYYSQIVNDFQKGDIAEGYSVSREKKESFPLTVTSAQKNPTAFYLCASSQGSSYEQYFGPGTRLTVT.

This clone came up a few times. This rearrangement joins TRBV29-1 to TRBJ1-5; no clear D. The CDR3 runs 13 residues. Germline CDR1 SQVTM, CDR2 ANQGSEA. With 2 bases removed from V and 11 bases from J, the gap between germline ends came to 16 bases. The CDR3 DNA is TGCAGCGTTGAAATCGGTTCCGAGCGATCCCAGCATTTT. This translates into CSVEIGSERSQHF. Full variable domain (rest looked up from reference TRBV29-1 and TRBJ1-5): SAVISQKPSRDICQRGTSLTIQCQVDSQVTMMFWYRQQPGQSLTLIATANQGSEATYESGFVIDKFPISRPNLTFSTLTVSNMSPEDSSIYLCSVEIGSERSQHFGDGTRLSIL.

This rearrangement joins TRBV6-5 to TRBJ2-7; 11 nucleotides line up with TRBD1. Looked up from germline, CDR1 is MNHEY and CDR2 is SVGAGI. J lost 4 bases, V lost 3 bases, and 5 bases had no gene match. This CDR3 has 15 amino acids. CDR3 protein: CASSYGTGGSYEQYF. Written as DNA, the CDR3 is TGTGCCAGCAGTTATGGGACAGGGGGATCTTACGAGCAGTACTTC.

The chain employs TRBV13 and TRBJ1-1, with D maybe TRBD1 (5 bases). This CDR3 has 16 amino acids. Trimming shortened V by 1 base and J by 2 bases, and 14 bases separated the two germline ends. The germline V gene has CDR1 PRHDT and CDR2 FYEKMQ (reference sequence). The CDR3 loop is CASSLVGGRGNTEAFF. The CDR3 DNA reads as TGTGCCAGCAGCTTAGTGGGGGGTCGGGGTAACACTGAAGCTTTCTTT.

The chain links TRBV5-4 to TRBJ2-5; the D gene is possibly TRBD1 (5 bases). The germline V and J ends were trimmed by 0 bases and 5 bases, with 14 bases remaining between them. CDR3 length: 15 residues. The germline CDR1 and CDR2 sequences are SGHNT and YYREEE (reference sequence). The CDR3 reads CASSLGLRVEETQYF. In DNA, the CDR3 is TGTGCCAGCAGCTTGGGGCTCAGGGTGGAGGAGACCCAGTACTTC.

The CDR3 loop is CASSLGLSQETQYF. CDR3 in DNA: TGCGCCAGCAGCTTGGGCCTAAGCCAAGAGACCCAGTACTTC. The V call is TRBV5-1, the J call TRBJ2-5; D not certain. The CDR3 is made up of 14 amino acids. CDR1 SGHRS and CDR2 YFSETQ come from the germline V gene. Between the trimmed V and J ends, which lost 0 bases and 1 base, there was a span of 7 bases.